This TCR beta chain was obtained from a study of cytomegalovirus exposure and HLA in healthy donors. The PCR employed 60 Vbeta primers together with 13 Jbeta primers. The table came from immunoSEQ multiplex PCR; TCRdb's copy has only in-frame clones and leaves some out. This table holds approximately 100,000 clones. General study findings and limits: Association with HLA alleles at 0.05 false discovery rate was found for 16,951 TCR beta sequences in a later analysis. Reportedly, cytomegalovirus status was diagnosed with high sensitivity and specificity. Follow-up analysis seemed to connect common viral pathogens with several of the most significant clusters identified.

The CDR3 length is 16 residues. V lost 11 bases and J lost 3; bases outside the gene matches: 16. CDR1 is SGHAT, CDR2 FQNNGV, per germline. In regard to this clone: Antigen: not known.

The chain recombines TRBV11-2 with TRBJ2-5; 9 bases agree with TRBD2. This TCR came from a man aged 35-49 years in good health and CMV-seronegative. The sequenced material came from PBMCs. CDR3 bases: TGTGCCTTTTTGTCCATTAGCGGGGGCGTCGAAGAGACCCAGTACTTC. It codes for CAFLSISGGVEETQYF. The full variable domain, in which reference TRBV11-2 and TRBJ2-5 provide the parts outside the CDR3, is EAGVAQSPRYKIIEKRQSVAFWCNPISGHATLYWYQQILGQGPKLLIQFQNNGVVDDSQLPKDRFSAERLKGVDSTLKIQPAKLEDSAVYLCAFLSISGGVEETQYFGPGTRLLVL.